The 29 T cell receptor beta chains presented below share a single source sample, sequenced in a study of T cell repertoires in cytomegalovirus infection. One entry per CDR3 protein results from TCRdb running MiXCR on the reads. The sample lists roughly 340,000 distinct CDR3 sequences, about 29% seen once, with around 19% in the top ten. No antigen has been identified for these receptors. Source: cultured PBMCs, taken from culture after CMV antigen stimulation. Receptors originate from a human donor in good health (CMV status not recorded). Some clones in this sample may be carry-over from other donors' samples.

A few counts support this clonotype. The chain uses TRBV27 and TRBJ1-1, with D uncertain. Germline CDR1 is MNHEY and CDR2 is SMNVEV (reference sequence). V was shortened by 5 bases and J by 6 bases, with 19 bases between the two germline ends. The CDR3 has 15 amino acids. CDR3 residues: CASSTPRAAGAEAFF. DNA of the CDR3: TGTGCCAGCAGTACCCCTAGGGCCGCCGGGGCTGAAGCTTTCTTT.

This rearrangement joins TRBV7-9 to TRBJ2-5, with TRBD1 as a possible D gene (5 bases). The CDR3 has 16 residues. The germline V gene encodes CDR1 SEHNR and CDR2 FQNEAQ (reference sequence). The V gene lost 0 bases and the J gene lost 0 bases, with 11 bases spanning the gap. Here the CDR3 reads CASSLAFRTNQETQYF. Here the CDR3 DNA reads TGTGCCAGCAGCTTAGCGTTCAGGACAAACCAAGAGACCCAGTACTTC.

V is TRBV15 and J is TRBJ2-7; TRBD1 is a possible D gene (6 bases). Germline loops: CDR1 LNHNV, CDR2 YYDKDF (reference sequence). V lost 4 bases, J lost 5 bases, and 18 bases lay in between. The CDR3 is 15 residues long. CDR3 in amino acids: CATSTPTGSGHEQYF. DNA of the CDR3: TGTGCCACCAGCACCCCGACAGGATCTGGCCACGAGCAGTACTTC.

This clonotype has a handful of counts. This sequence joins TRBV5-1 and TRBJ2-7, with D perhaps matching TRBD1 (5 bases). Germline CDR1 SGHRS, CDR2 YFSETQ. The germline V and J ends were trimmed by 0 bases and 4 bases, with 14 bases remaining between them. The CDR3 sequence is 15 residues long. CDR3 bases: TGCGCCAGCAGCTTGGAGGTGGCGACAGCTTACGAGCAGTACTTC. It yields the protein CASSLEVATAYEQYF.

V usage is TRBV19 and J usage is TRBJ1-1; perhaps TRBD1 as D (5 bases). Germline V gene sequence: CDR1 LNHDA, CDR2 SQIVND (reference sequence). The CDR3 contains 12 residues. The germline V and J ends were trimmed by 8 bases and 5 bases, with 12 bases remaining between them. The CDR3 loop is CASDSGVTEAFF. CDR3 DNA: TGTGCCAGTGACAGTGGGGTGACTGAAGCTTTCTTT.

The chain links TRBV6-5 to TRBJ2-5, with a tentative D call TRBD1 (5 bases). V was clipped by 3 bases and J by 7 bases, with 12 bases between them. The CDR3 sequence is 13 residues long. CDR1 is MNHEY, CDR2 SVGAGI, per germline. The CDR3: CASSYEQGLTQYF. As DNA, the CDR3 is TGTGCCAGCAGTTATGAGCAGGGTCTGACCCAGTACTTC.

This clonotype was recorded many times. The V and J genes are TRBV12-3 or TRBV12-4 and TRBJ1-2; D remains unclear. The CDR3 runs to 13 residues. V lost 0 bases, J lost 8 bases, and 10 bases lay in between. The CDR3 bases are TGTGCCAGCAGTTTAGCGCAAGGAACCGGCTACACCTTC. As protein: CASSLAQGTGYTF.

The chain carries TRBV6-6 and TRBJ2-7; D might be TRBD2 (5 bases). The V and J ends lost 4 bases and 1 base respectively, with 11 bases between them. From germline, CDR1 is MNHNY and CDR2 SVGAGI (reference sequence). This CDR3 comprises 14 residues. The CDR3 nucleotides are TGTGCCAGCAGTTTCACCAGGACTTCCTACGAGCAGTACTTC. The encoded protein is CASSFTRTSYEQYF.

The DNA for the CDR3 is TGTGCCAGCAGCCTAAGGGGTGAGGAAGCTTTCTTT. Protein sequence: CASSLRGEEAFF. This chain joins TRBV7-9 and TRBJ1-1, with D tentatively TRBD1 (5 bases). Germline values: CDR1 SEHNR, CDR2 FQNEAQ (reference sequence). There are 12 residues in the CDR3. Trimming took 5 bases from V and 8 from J, leaving 12 bases between them. The full variable domain, with the rest looked up from reference TRBV7-9 and TRBJ1-1, is DTGVSQNPRHKITKRGQNVTFRCDPISEHNRLYWYRQTLGQGPEFLTYFQNEAQLEKSRLLSDRFSAERPKGSFSTLEIQRTEQGDSAMYLCASSLRGEEAFFGQGTRLTVV.

This clonotype was found a few times. J is TRBJ2-7 and V is TRBV24-1; D is perhaps TRBD1 (5 bases). From germline, CDR1 is KGHDR and CDR2 SFDVKD. V lost 4 bases, J lost 6 bases, and 12 bases lay in between. The CDR3 totals 13 residues. The CDR3 loop is CATSDPDRGEQYF. In DNA, the CDR3 is TGTGCCACCAGTGACCCCGACAGAGGCGAGCAGTACTTC.

This clonotype was detected ten times or more. The V call is TRBV7-2, the J call TRBJ2-1; 10 bases line up with TRBD2. The V gene end was trimmed by 0 bases and the J gene end by 7 bases; junction bases not matched to a gene: 6. CDR3 length: 16 residues. CDR1 SGHTA and CDR2 FQGNSA come from the germline V gene. The CDR3 is CASSLAHSSGRNEQFF. Here the CDR3 DNA reads TGTGCCAGCAGCTTAGCGCATTCTAGCGGGAGAAATGAGCAGTTCTTC.

This chain uses TRBV7-2 with TRBJ1-2, with D maybe TRBD1 (5 bases). Germline CDR1 is SGHTA and CDR2 is FQGNSA. The V end was cut by 1 base, the J end by 6 bases, with 9 bases between. The CDR3 runs to 13 residues. CDR3 residues: CASSLGGEDGYTF. Here the CDR3 DNA reads TGTGCCAGCAGCTTAGGAGGGGAGGATGGCTACACCTTC. Full variable domain (rest looked up from reference TRBV7-2 and TRBJ1-2): GAGVSQSPSNKVTEKGKDVELRCDPISGHTALYWYRQSLGQGLEFLIYFQGNSAPDKSGLPSDRFSAERTGGSVSTLTIQRTQQEDSAVYLCASSLGGEDGYTFGSGTRLTVV.

This sequence joins TRBV12-5 and TRBJ1-5, with TRBD1 matching 7 bases. The length of the CDR3 is 16 residues. The J segment lost 1 base and the V segment lost 5 bases, leaving 8 bases of the junction unmatched. In germline, CDR1 is LGHNT, CDR2 FRNRAP. CDR3 region: CASGMAYRGSNQPQHF. The CDR3 nucleotides read TGTGCTAGTGGTATGGCCTACAGGGGAAGCAATCAGCCCCAGCATTTT.

This chain joins TRBV7-6 and TRBJ2-7; maybe TRBD2 (6 bases). CDR3 length: 13 amino acids. The germline V gene encodes CDR1 SGHVS and CDR2 FNYEAQ. Trimming stripped 5 bases from V and 9 bases from J, with 17 bases between. DNA of the CDR3: TGTGCCAGCAGCCCATCTAGCGTCCTAGGGCAGTACTTC. Translation: CASSPSSVLGQYF.

This sequence joins TRBV7-2 and TRBJ2-4, with TRBD1 matching over 7 bases. After removal of 4 bases from V and 8 bases from J, the junction contained 11 bases not matched to a gene. In germline, CDR1 is SGHTA, CDR2 FQGNSA. There are 15 residues in the CDR3. The CDR3 is CASSSTDRPGDIQYF. CDR3 coding DNA: TGTGCCAGCAGCTCTACGGACAGGCCAGGGGACATTCAGTACTTC. The variable domain in full, with the rest retrieved from reference TRBV7-2 and TRBJ2-4, is GAGVSQSPSNKVTEKGKDVELRCDPISGHTALYWYRQSLGQGLEFLIYFQGNSAPDKSGLPSDRFSAERTGGSVSTLTIQRTQQEDSAVYLCASSSTDRPGDIQYFGAGTRLSVL.

The J gene is TRBJ1-6, the V gene TRBV6-5, with D uncertain. The CDR3 has 14 residues. Germline V gene data show CDR1 as MNHEY and CDR2 as SVGAGI. Trimming cost V 7 bases and J 0 bases, with 7 bases left between them. CDR3 DNA sequence: TGTGCCAGCAAGCGGAGCTCCTATAATTCACCCCTCCACTTT. Protein sequence: CASKRSSYNSPLHF.

This clonotype turned up a few times. The chain has TRBV27 and TRBJ2-1; D call uncertain. The CDR3 runs 14 residues. With 5 bases removed from V and 3 bases from J, the gap between germline ends came to 11 bases. Per germline, CDR1 MNHEY and CDR2 SMNVEV (reference sequence). The CDR3 DNA sequence: TGTGCCAGCAGTCCGGGTTTGGGCTACAATGAGCAGTTCTTC. Amino acid sequence: CASSPGLGYNEQFF.

The gene calls are TRBV15 and TRBJ2-3; 8 bases are shared with TRBD2. The V and J ends lost 0 bases and 1 base, in that order; junction bases with no gene match: 3. The germline V gene encodes CDR1 LNHNV and CDR2 YYDKDF (reference sequence). The CDR3 length is 16 residues. CDR3 loop: CATSRDMTSGTDTQYF. CDR3 coding DNA: TGTGCCACCAGCAGAGATATGACTAGCGGCACAGATACGCAGTATTTT.

The gene calls are TRBV27 and TRBJ2-2; D is uncertain. Germline values: CDR1 MNHEY, CDR2 SMNVEV (reference sequence). The CDR3 consists of 14 residues. V shed 3 bases and J shed 1 base, with 6 bases lying between them. The DNA of the CDR3 is TGTGCCAGCAGTTTTGGCTGGAACACCGGGGAGCTGTTTTTT. This sequence encodes CASSFGWNTGELFF.

The V and J genes are TRBV20-1 and TRBJ2-3; 8 bases align to TRBD2. Germline CDR1 and CDR2: DFQATT and SNEGSKA (reference sequence). V lost 2 bases and J lost 2; bases outside the gene matches: 6. The CDR3 length is 15 residues. CDR3 region: CSARISGGSTDTQYF. DNA of the CDR3: TGCAGTGCTAGAATCAGCGGGGGCTCCACAGATACGCAGTATTTT.

This rearrangement joins TRBV25-1 to TRBJ2-1, with no clear D. This CDR3 spans 12 amino acids. V shed 3 bases and J shed 8 bases, with 8 bases lying between them. The V gene's germline CDR1 is MGHDK and CDR2 SYGVNS. The CDR3 coding sequence is TGTGCCAGCAGTGAGAACGGCGATGAGCAGTTCTTC. It specifies CASSENGDEQFF.

The chain recombines TRBV24-1 with TRBJ2-1; D may be TRBD1 or TRBD2 (5 bases each). Per germline, CDR1 KGHDR and CDR2 SFDVKD. The CDR3 has 15 residues. Trimming removed 3 bases at V and 8 bases at J, with 16 bases between. The CDR3 region has the DNA TGTGCCACCAGTGATCCCAGACAGAGGGCCCATGAGCAGTTCTTC. Translated: CATSDPRQRAHEQFF.

The chain recombines TRBV7-9 with TRBJ2-1; D may be TRBD1 (5 bases). The germline V and J ends were trimmed by 5 bases and 8 bases, with 16 bases remaining between them. The CDR3 length is 14 residues. The germline V gene has CDR1 SEHNR and CDR2 FQNEAQ (reference sequence). This CDR3 reads CASSPAGSRDEQFF. In nucleotides, the CDR3 is TGTGCCAGCAGCCCTGCAGGGTCTAGGGATGAGCAGTTCTTC.

The chain combines TRBV6-1 with TRBJ1-3; perhaps TRBD1 as D (6 bases). V lost 2 bases, J lost 0 bases, and 14 bases lay in between. CDR1 and CDR2 (germline): MNHNS, SASEGT. The CDR3 has 17 residues. In DNA form, the CDR3 reads TGTGCCAGCAGTGAAATAACGGGGGCCTCCTCTGGAAACACCATATATTTT. Protein: CASSEITGASSGNTIYF.

The V and J genes are TRBV4-2 and TRBJ1-2; 8 bases align to TRBD1. V shed 1 base and J 3 bases; nucleotides not matched to a gene: 7. The CDR3 contains 16 residues. CDR1 is LGHNA and CDR2 is YNFKEQ in the germline V gene. The DNA of the CDR3 is TGTGCCAGCAGCCAAGGGGGGCAGGGGGCGGACTATGGCTACACCTTC. It codes for CASSQGGQGADYGYTF.

The chain links TRBV6-2 or TRBV6-3 to TRBJ2-7; D is uncertain. V dropped 6 bases and J dropped 3 bases, with 15 bases sitting between them. This CDR3 is built from 14 residues. Germline V gene sequence: CDR1 MNHEY, CDR2 SVGEGT. The CDR3 nucleotides are TGTGCCAGCAGAGGACGTAGGACGGACTACGAGCAGTACTTC. It encodes CASRGRRTDYEQYF.

The sample holds a few counts of this clonotype. The chain combines TRBV11-2 with TRBJ2-7; 8 positions match TRBD1. CDR1 and CDR2 (germline): SGHAT, FQNNGV. There are 16 residues in the CDR3. With V trimmed by 5 bases and J by 3 bases, 12 bases remained unmatched. The CDR3 DNA follows: TGTGCCAGCAGCCCCCGCAGAGGGACAGGTAGCTACGAGCAGTACTTC. This encodes CASSPRRGTGSYEQYF. Together with reference TRBV11-2 and TRBJ2-7, the CDR3 gives the full variable domain: EAGVAQSPRYKIIEKRQSVAFWCNPISGHATLYWYQQILGQGPKLLIQFQNNGVVDDSQLPKDRFSAERLKGVDSTLKIQPAKLEDSAVYLCASSPRRGTGSYEQYFGPGTRLTVT.

This clonotype occurred once. The chain links TRBV6-2 or TRBV6-3 to TRBJ1-5, with 8 bases that match TRBD1. J gave up 5 bases and V 0 bases, and 9 bases lay outside the gene matches. Germline V gene data show CDR1 as MNHEY and CDR2 as SVGEGT. The CDR3 sequence is 17 residues long. CDR3 DNA sequence: TGTGCCAGCAGTTACTCGCGGACAGGGCAACTCTATCAGCCCCAGCATTTT. It translates to CASSYSRTGQLYQPQHF.

The J gene is TRBJ1-2, the V gene TRBV18; D is unclear. The germline V and J ends were trimmed by 6 bases and 4 bases, with 15 bases remaining between them. The CDR3 extends over 14 amino acids. In germline, CDR1 is KGHSH, CDR2 LQKENI. In DNA form, the CDR3 reads TGTGCCAGCTCCCCGGCGCGAGAAGGCTATGGCTACACCTTC. Protein product: CASSPAREGYGYTF.